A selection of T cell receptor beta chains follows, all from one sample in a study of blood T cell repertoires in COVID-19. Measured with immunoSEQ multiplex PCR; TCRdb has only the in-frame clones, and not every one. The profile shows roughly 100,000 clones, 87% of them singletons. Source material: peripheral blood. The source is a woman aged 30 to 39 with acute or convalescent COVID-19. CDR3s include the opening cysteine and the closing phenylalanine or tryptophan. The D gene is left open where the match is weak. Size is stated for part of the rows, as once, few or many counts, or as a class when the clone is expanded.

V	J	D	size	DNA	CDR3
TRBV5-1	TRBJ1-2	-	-	TGCGCCAGCAGCATCAGGGGAGACTATGGCTACACCTTC	CASSIRGDYGYTF
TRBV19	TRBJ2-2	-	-	TGTGCCAGTAACACCCTGGAGGGATCCGGGGAGCTGTTTTTT	CASNTLEGSGELFF
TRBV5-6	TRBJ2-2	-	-	TGTGCCAGCCGCCAGTGGGGAGGAGGCACCGGGGAGCTGTTTTTT	CASRQWGGGTGELFF
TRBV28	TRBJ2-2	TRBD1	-	TGTGCCAGTCTGGGACAGGGGATCGGCACCGGGGAGCTGTTTTTT	CASLGQGIGTGELFF
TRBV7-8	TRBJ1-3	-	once	TGTGCCAGCAGCTTAGGGGCCCCTAGCGGAATTAACTCTGGAAACACCATATATTTT	CASSLGAPSGINSGNTIYF
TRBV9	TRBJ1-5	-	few	TGTGCCAGCAGCGTAGATGGGCAGCTCAATCAGCCCCAGCATTTT	CASSVDGQLNQPQHF
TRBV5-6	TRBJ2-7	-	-	TGTGCCAGCAGCCCATATACCCGGGTCTTCACCGAGCAGTACTTC	CASSPYTRVFTEQYF
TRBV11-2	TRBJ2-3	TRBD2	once	TGTGCCAGCAGCTTAAGGCGGGGGGCCACAGATACGCAGTATTTT	CASSLRRGATDTQYF
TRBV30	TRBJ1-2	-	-	TGTGCCTGGAGTGTGGACAGCTCCTATGGCTACACCTTC	CAWSVDSSYGYTF
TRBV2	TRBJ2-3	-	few	TGTGCCAGCAGTGAACGAACAGGGATGGATACGCAGTATTTT	CASSERTGMDTQYF
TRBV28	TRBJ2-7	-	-	TGTGCCAGCAGTTTAACCCGCGACAGCTCCTACGAGCAGTACTTC	CASSLTRDSSYEQYF
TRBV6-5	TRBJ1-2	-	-	TGTGCCAGCAGTTACTCGGGGAGTAACTATGGCTACACCTTC	CASSYSGSNYGYTF
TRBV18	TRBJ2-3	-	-	TGTGCCAGCTCACCCCCGGGGAGTAGCACAGATACGCAGTATTTT	CASSPPGSSTDTQYF
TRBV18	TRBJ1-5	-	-	TGTGCCAGCTCGTCCAGTGATAGCAATCAGCCCCAGCATTTT	CASSSSDSNQPQHF
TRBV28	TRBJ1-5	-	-	TGTGCCAGCAGTCTCCCCGGAGTGGGCAATCAGCCCCAGCATTTT	CASSLPGVGNQPQHF
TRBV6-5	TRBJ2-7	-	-	TGTGCCAGCACCCTCAACAGGGTTTCCTACGAGCAGTACTTC	CASTLNRVSYEQYF
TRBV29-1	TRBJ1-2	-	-	TGCAGCGTTGAAGATCAGAGACAGCGTAATGGCTACACCTTC	CSVEDQRQRNGYTF
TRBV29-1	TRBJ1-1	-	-	TGCAGCGCCGGGGGGGTCAATTTGAACACTGAAGCTTTCTTT	CSAGGVNLNTEAFF
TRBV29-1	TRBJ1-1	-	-	TGCAGCGTTGGTGGCTTCGAAGCTTTCTTT	CSVGGFEAFF
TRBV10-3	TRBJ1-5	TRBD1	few	TGTGCCATCAGGGGACAGGGAGGGGATCAGCCCCAGCATTTT	CAIRGQGGDQPQHF
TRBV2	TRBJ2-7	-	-	TGTGCCAGCAGTGCAGTCTCCTACGAGCAGTACTTC	CASSAVSYEQYF
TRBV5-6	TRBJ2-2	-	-	TGTGCCAGCAGCTTTGCCGGGATTGGCGCCGGGGAGCTGTTTTTT	CASSFAGIGAGELFF
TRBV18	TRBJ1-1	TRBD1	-	TGTGCCAGCCGACAGGGGACGAACACTGAAGCTTTCTTT	CASRQGTNTEAFF
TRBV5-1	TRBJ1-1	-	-	TGCGCCAGCAGCTTGGAGAACCTAGAACCTATGAACACTGAAGCTTTCTTT	CASSLENLEPMNTEAFF
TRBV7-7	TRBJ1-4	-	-	TGTGCCAGCAGCTTAGGGGGCAGGGGTACGAGAGCAACTAATGAAAAACTGTTTTTT	CASSLGGRGTRATNEKLFF
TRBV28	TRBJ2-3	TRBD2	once	TGTGCCAGCAGGACGGGGGGGTTAACCCCAGATACGCAGTATTTT	CASRTGGLTPDTQYF
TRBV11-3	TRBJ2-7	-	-	TGTGCCAGCAGCCGGGCGGGATCAACCTACGAGCAGTACTTC	CASSRAGSTYEQYF
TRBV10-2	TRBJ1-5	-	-	TGCGCCAGCAGGGACAATTATAGCAATCAGCCCCAGCATTTT	CASRDNYSNQPQHF
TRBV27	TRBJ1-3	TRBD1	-	TGTGCCAGCAGCGAACAGGGGGCAATGGCTGGAAACACCATATATTTT	CASSEQGAMAGNTIYF
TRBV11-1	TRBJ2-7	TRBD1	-	TGTGCCAGCAGACGACAGGGGGGGGACTCCTACGAGCAGTACTTC	CASRRQGGDSYEQYF
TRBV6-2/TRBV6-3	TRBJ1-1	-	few	TGTGCCAGCAGTTACTGGGGCAGATCTTTCTTT	CASSYWGRSFF
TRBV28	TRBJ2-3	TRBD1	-	TGTGCCAGCAGTTTGTTGGGACAGGGGACAGATACGCAGTATTTT	CASSLLGQGTDTQYF
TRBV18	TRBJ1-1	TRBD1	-	TGTGCCAGCTCACCTAGGGACAGCACTGAAGCTTTCTTT	CASSPRDSTEAFF
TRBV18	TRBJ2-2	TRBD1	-	TGTGCCAGCTCACAACGGCGGCAGGGGGCGGACACCGGGGAGCTGTTTTTT	CASSQRRQGADTGELFF
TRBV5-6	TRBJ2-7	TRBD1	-	TGTGCCAGCAGCTTGGGCAGGGGGCGAGCCTACGAGCAGTACTTC	CASSLGRGRAYEQYF
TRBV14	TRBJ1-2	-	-	TGTGCCAGCAGCCCCCGGGACACCCGCCAGGGATATGGCTACACCTTC	CASSPRDTRQGYGYTF
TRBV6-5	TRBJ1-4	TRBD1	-	TGTGCCAGCAGCTATGACAGGGTAGGCGGAAAACTGTTTTTT	CASSYDRVGGKLFF
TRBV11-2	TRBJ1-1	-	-	TGTGCCAGCAGCTTACTGACCGCAGGTGCTGAAGCTTTCTTT	CASSLLTAGAEAFF
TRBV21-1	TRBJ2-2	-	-	TGTGCCGATAAAGGAGGGAGACCCGGGGAGCTGTTTTTT	CADKGGRPGELFF
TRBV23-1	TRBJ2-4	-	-	TGCGCCAGCAAGGAGCCCCCCGTGCCCAAAAACATTCAGTACTTC	CASKEPPVPKNIQYF
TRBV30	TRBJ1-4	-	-	TGTGCCTGGGGGCAGTCTAATGAAAAACTGTTTTTT	CAWGQSNEKLFF
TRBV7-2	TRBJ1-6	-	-	TGTGCCAGCAGCTTAGAAGCGGGTTATTCACCCCTCCACTTT	CASSLEAGYSPLHF
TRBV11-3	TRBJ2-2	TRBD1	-	TGTGCCAGCAGCTTAGATGTTACAGGGGGCCACTATCTGGGCACCGGGGAGCTGTTTTTT	CASSLDVTGGHYLGTGELFF
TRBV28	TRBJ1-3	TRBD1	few	TGTGCCAGCACCAGGGTGGTGACAGGGGACCCTGGAAACACCATATATTTT	CASTRVVTGDPGNTIYF
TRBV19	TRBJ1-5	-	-	TGTGCCGGGGGCCAAGAGCGTAGCAATCAGCCCCAGCATTTT	CAGGQERSNQPQHF
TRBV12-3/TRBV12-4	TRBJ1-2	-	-	TGTGCCAGCAGCCCGGGAGCTCGGGGCTACACCTTC	CASSPGARGYTF